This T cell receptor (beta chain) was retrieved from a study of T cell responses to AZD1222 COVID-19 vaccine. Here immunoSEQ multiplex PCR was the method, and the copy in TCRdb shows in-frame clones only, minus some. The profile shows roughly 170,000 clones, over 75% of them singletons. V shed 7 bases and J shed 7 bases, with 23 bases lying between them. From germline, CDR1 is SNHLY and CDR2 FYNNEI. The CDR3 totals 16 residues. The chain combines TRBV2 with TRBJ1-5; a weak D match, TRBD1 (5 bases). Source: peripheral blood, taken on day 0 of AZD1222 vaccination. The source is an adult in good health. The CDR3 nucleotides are TGTGCCAGCACCGGACTCGTCCAGGGAGGGTGGCAGCCCCAGCATTTT. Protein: CASTGLVQGGWQPQHF.